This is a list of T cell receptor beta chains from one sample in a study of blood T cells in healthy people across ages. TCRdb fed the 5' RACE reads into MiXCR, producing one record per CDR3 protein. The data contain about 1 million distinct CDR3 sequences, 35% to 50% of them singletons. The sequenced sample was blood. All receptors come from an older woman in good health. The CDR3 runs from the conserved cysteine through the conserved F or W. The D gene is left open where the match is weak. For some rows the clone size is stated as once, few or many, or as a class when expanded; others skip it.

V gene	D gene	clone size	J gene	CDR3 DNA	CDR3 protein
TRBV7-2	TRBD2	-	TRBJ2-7	TGTGCCAGCAGCTCCAGGTCCCCCGGCGGGAGGGCCGTGAGGGAGCAGTACTTC	CASSSRSPGGRAVREQYF
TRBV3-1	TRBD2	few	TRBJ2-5	TGTGCCAGCAGCCAAGGGACTAGCCCCATAGAGACCCAGTACTTC	CASSQGTSPIETQYF
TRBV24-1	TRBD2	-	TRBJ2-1	TGTGCCACCAGTGATGGGACGGGAGGAGGTGAGCAGTTCTTC	CATSDGTGGGEQFF
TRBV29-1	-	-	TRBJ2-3	TGCAGCGTTGTGGGGCAGGGTAGGCTAGCAGTCACAGATACGCAGTATTTT	CSVVGQGRLAVTDTQYF
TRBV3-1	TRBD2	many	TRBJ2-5	TGTGCCAGCAGCCACGCGGGAGGTTTGGAGGAGACCCAGTACTTC	CASSHAGGLEETQYF
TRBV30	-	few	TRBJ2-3	TGTGCCTGGAGTGGCGCCTTGAGGGATACGCAGTATTTT	CAWSGALRDTQYF
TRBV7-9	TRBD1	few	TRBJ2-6	TGTGCCAGCAGCTCATTCACCTTCAGGGGGCCTTGGTCTGGGGCCAACGTCCTGACTTTC	CASSSFTFRGPWSGANVLTF
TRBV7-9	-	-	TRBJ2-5	TGTGCCAGCAGCTTACCTGGCGGCGGAGCGGAGACCCAGTACTTC	CASSLPGGGAETQYF
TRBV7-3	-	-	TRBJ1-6	TGTGCCAGCAGCTTACGGGGCGGGGGGTCACCCCTCCACTTT	CASSLRGGGSPLHF
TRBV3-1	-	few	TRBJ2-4	TGTGCCAGCAGCCAAATATACAGGGCGACGCTAGCCAAAAACATTCAGTACTTC	CASSQIYRATLAKNIQYF
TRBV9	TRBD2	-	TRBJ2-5	TGTGCCAGCAGCCCACGGGGGGATGGGGAGACCCAGTACTTC	CASSPRGDGETQYF
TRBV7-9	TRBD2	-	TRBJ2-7	TGTGCCAGCAGTAGGGCGGGAGTCCAATACGAGCAGTACTTC	CASSRAGVQYEQYF
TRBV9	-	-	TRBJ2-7	TGTGCCAGCTCCCAGGGGGGGGAATACTCCTACGAGCAGTACTTC	CASSQGGEYSYEQYF
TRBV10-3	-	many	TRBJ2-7	TGTGCCATCAGTGACCCCGACGGAGGGGGGCGCTACGAGCAGTACTTC	CAISDPDGGGRYEQYF
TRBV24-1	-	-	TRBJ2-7	TGTGCCACCAGTGATTTTCGCATGGATGGCTACGAGCAGTACTTC	CATSDFRMDGYEQYF
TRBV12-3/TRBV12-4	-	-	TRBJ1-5	TGTGCCGGCAGTCGACAGCCCAATCAGCCCCAGCATTTT	CAGSRQPNQPQHF
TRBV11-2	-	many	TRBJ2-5	TGTGCCAGCAGCTGGGAACGGGAGACCCAGTACTTC	CASSWERETQYF
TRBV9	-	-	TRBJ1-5	TGTGCCAGCAGCGTAGACCCTTATAGCAATCAGCCCCAGCATTTT	CASSVDPYSNQPQHF
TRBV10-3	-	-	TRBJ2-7	TGTGCCATCAGTGAGGCGACACAGAACTACGAGCAGTACTTC	CAISEATQNYEQYF
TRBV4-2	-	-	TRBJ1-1	TGTGCCAGCAGCCAATCCACAGGGATTACTGAAGCTTTCTTT	CASSQSTGITEAFF
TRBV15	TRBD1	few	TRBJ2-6	TGTGCCACCAGCAGAGACCGGGACAGGGGACCCCGTTCTGGGGCCAACGTCCTGACTTTC	CATSRDRDRGPRSGANVLTF
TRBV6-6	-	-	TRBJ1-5	TGTGCCAGCAGTTACTCGTCAGGGCAATATAGCAATCAGCCCCAGCATTTT	CASSYSSGQYSNQPQHF
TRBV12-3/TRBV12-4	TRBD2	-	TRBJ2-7	TGTGCCAGCAGTCCTCCGGGACTAGGAAACGAGCAGTACTTC	CASSPPGLGNEQYF
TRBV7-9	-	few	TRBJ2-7	TGTGCCAGCAGCTCCCCGTCTAAGGAGTACGAGCAGTACTTC	CASSSPSKEYEQYF
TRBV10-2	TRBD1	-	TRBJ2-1	TGCGCCAGCAGTGATATGGGACAGGGGGCCTATGAGCAGTTCTTC	CASSDMGQGAYEQFF
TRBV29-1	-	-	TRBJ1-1	TGCAGCGTTTGGGGGATAGAGAACACTGAAGCTTTCTTT	CSVWGIENTEAFF
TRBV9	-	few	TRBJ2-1	TGTGCCAGCAGCGCCTCAGAGTACAATGAGCGGTTCTTC	CASSASEYNERFF
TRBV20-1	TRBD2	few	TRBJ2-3	TGCAGTGCTAGTCGAGCTAGCGGGAGAGGAGATACGCAGTATTTT	CSASRASGRGDTQYF
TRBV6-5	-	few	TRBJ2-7	TGTGCCAGCAGTTATAGGCGGGGTACCGGGACGACACCTTACGAGCAGTACTTC	CASSYRRGTGTTPYEQYF
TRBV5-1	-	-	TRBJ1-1	TGCGCCAGCAGCTTGGATCCGGAGGACACTGAAGCTTTCTTT	CASSLDPEDTEAFF
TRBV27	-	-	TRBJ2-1	TGTGCCAGCAGTTCGCGGGCCAAGAGCTCCTACAATGAGCAGTTCTTC	CASSSRAKSSYNEQFF
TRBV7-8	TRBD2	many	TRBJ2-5	TGTGCCAGCAGCTCATCCTGGACTAGCGGGATGCAGACCCAGTACTTC	CASSSSWTSGMQTQYF
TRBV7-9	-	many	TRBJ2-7	TGTGCCAGCAGCTTAGTGGCCGAGCAGTACTTC	CASSLVAEQYF
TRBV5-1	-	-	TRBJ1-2	TGCGCCAGCAGCTTGAGCGGGGGCATGGATGGCTACACCTTC	CASSLSGGMDGYTF
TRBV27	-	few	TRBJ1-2	TGTGCCACCGGAGAGGGACCTTATGGCTACACCTTC	CATGEGPYGYTF
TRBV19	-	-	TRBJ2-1	TGTGCCAGTAGTCCTAACTTGGGGAATTCCTACAATGAGCAGTTCTTC	CASSPNLGNSYNEQFF
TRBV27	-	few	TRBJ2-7	TGTGCCAGCTGGGGCCCGTACGAGCAGTACTTC	CASWGPYEQYF
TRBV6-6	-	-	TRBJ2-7	TGTGCCAGCAGCGCAAGGCAGGGGTGGGTCGAGCAGTACTTC	CASSARQGWVEQYF
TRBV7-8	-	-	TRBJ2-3	TGTGCCGGCAGCTTAGGTTTCACGGGAGACGCAGATACGCAGTATTTT	CAGSLGFTGDADTQYF
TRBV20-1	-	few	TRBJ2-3	TGCAGTGCTCCTCGCCTTGGCGTCGCGAGCACAGATACGCAGTATTTT	CSAPRLGVASTDTQYF
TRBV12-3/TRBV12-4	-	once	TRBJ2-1	TGTGCCAGCAGTTTAGCGTGGGGCTATGAGCAGTTCTTC	CASSLAWGYEQFF
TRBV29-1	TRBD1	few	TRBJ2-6	TGCAGCGTTGAAGACTGGACAGGGGGCTCTGGGGCCAACGTCCTGACTTTC	CSVEDWTGGSGANVLTF
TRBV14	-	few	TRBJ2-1	TGTGCCAGCAGCCAAGGAGGATATGAGCAGTTCTTC	CASSQGGYEQFF
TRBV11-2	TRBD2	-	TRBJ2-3	TGTGCCAGCTCGATTAGCGGGAGGGCGGGAGATACGCAGTATTTT	CASSISGRAGDTQYF
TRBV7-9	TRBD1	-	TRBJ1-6	TGTGCCAGCAGCGCGAGACAGGGGAGCTCCTATAATTCACCCCTCCACTTT	CASSARQGSSYNSPLHF
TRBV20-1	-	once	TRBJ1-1	TGCAGTGCTAGGCGGGTTGAAGCTTTCTTT	CSARRVEAFF
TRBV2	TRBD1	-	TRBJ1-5	TGTGCCAGCAGGACGGGACAGGGAGATGGGAGCAATCAGCCCCAGCATTTT	CASRTGQGDGSNQPQHF
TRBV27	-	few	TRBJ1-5	TGTGCCAGCAAGACAGGCTTTAATCAGCCCCAGCATTTT	CASKTGFNQPQHF
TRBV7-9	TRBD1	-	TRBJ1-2	TGTGCCAGCAGCTACCGGGACAGGGTAAGTGGCTACACCTTC	CASSYRDRVSGYTF
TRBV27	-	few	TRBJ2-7	TGTGCCAGCAGTTTATTAGGGGGTATTGGCGAGCAGTACTTC	CASSLLGGIGEQYF
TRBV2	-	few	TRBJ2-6	TGTGCCAGCAGTAGCGAGGGGAACTCTGGGGCCAACGTCCTGACTTTC	CASSSEGNSGANVLTF
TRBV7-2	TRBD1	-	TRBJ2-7	TGTGCCAGCAGCGAACCCGGACAGGGTGCCACCTACGAGCAGTACTTC	CASSEPGQGATYEQYF
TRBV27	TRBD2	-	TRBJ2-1	TGTGCCAGCACAGGCCAGACTAGCGGGAGATTCCCACGGGAGCAGTTCTTC	CASTGQTSGRFPREQFF